A single sample gave rise to the 30 T cell receptor beta chains below, sequenced in a study of spatial heterogeneity in lung cancer. Time point indicated: sample taken at primary tumor resection. Their antigens remain unidentified. Whole-study findings and limits: Expanded alpha and beta TCR counts within tumors tracked tumor mutation counts.

TCRdb recomputed calls from the 5' RACE reads with MiXCR, one row per CDR3 protein. This sample carries more than 5,000 distinct CDR3 sequences, about 8% of them seen once, and the ten largest clones take approximately 15%. The sample was lung tumor tissue, taken at surgery. The receptors were gathered from a female donor with early-stage non-small cell lung cancer.

With regard to this clonotype: A much larger clonotype is one base distant, so this may be a read error. This chain joins TRBV18 and TRBJ1-6; D remains ambiguous. Germline CDR1 reads KGHSH; CDR2 reads LQKENI. This CDR3 spans 14 amino acids. The CDR3 DNA is TGTGCCAGCTCACCGAACAACTATAATTCACCCCCCCACTTT. As protein: CASSPNNYNSPPHF.

The sample holds many counts of this clonotype. V and J are TRBV7-6 and TRBJ2-5; D might be TRBD2 (7 bases). Trimming took off 1 base at V and 5 bases at J, with 20 bases between the two ends. The CDR3 is made up of 17 amino acids. Germline lookup yields CDR1 SGHVS and CDR2 FNYEAQ. DNA for the CDR3: TGTGCCAGCAGCTTAGGAGCGGGACAACTCGCTGGGGAGACCCAGTACTTC. This codes for CASSLGAGQLAGETQYF.

Many counts were recorded for this clonotype. The chain combines TRBV9 with TRBJ2-1, with TRBD2 identical over 9 bases. In germline, CDR1 is SGDLS, CDR2 YYNGEE. Trimming took 1 base from V and 4 from J; bases not matched to a gene: 3. The CDR3 runs to 15 residues. The CDR3 region has the DNA TGTGCCAGCAGCGTAACTAGCGGGCCGTACAATGAGCAGTTCTTC. It yields the protein CASSVTSGPYNEQFF.

The table lists this clonotype with many counts. The J gene is TRBJ2-1, the V gene TRBV29-1; D unclear. Germline V gene sequence: CDR1 SQVTM, CDR2 ANQGSEA. This CDR3 spans 13 amino acids. Trimming cost V 4 bases and J 7 bases, with 14 bases left between them. CDR3 amino acids: CSVAAVLGNEQFF. The CDR3 coding sequence is TGCAGCGTTGCTGCCGTCTTGGGGAATGAGCAGTTCTTC.

Within the sample, this clonotype is medium-sized. The V call is TRBV6-2 or TRBV6-3, the J call TRBJ2-2, with D unresolved. Germline V lookup: CDR1 MNHEY, CDR2 SVGEGT. The CDR3 runs to 12 residues. Trimming removed 0 bases at V and 5 bases at J, with 1 base between. CDR3 amino acids: CASSYSTGELFF. In DNA, the CDR3 is TGTGCCAGCAGTTACTCTACCGGGGAGCTGTTTTTT.

The table lists this clonotype with a few counts. This chain joins TRBV20-1 and TRBJ2-7, with no clear D. The V and J ends lost 3 bases and 0 bases respectively, with 9 bases between them. The CDR3 contains 13 residues. Germline V gene lookup returns CDR1 DFQATT and CDR2 SNEGSKA (reference sequence). The CDR3 loop reads CSASGLSSYEQYF. In DNA, the CDR3 is TGCAGTGCTAGCGGGCTAAGCTCCTACGAGCAGTACTTC.

This clonotype was counted ten times or more. This chain links TRBV13 with TRBJ1-2, with 7 bases that match TRBD1. The CDR3 is 15 amino acids. CDR1 and CDR2 from the germline V gene are PRHDT and FYEKMQ (reference sequence). Trimming removed 0 bases from V and 5 bases from J; junction bases left unmatched: 6. The CDR3 sequence is CASSLGGDREYGYTF. The DNA of the CDR3 is TGTGCCAGCAGCTTAGGAGGAGACAGGGAGTATGGCTACACCTTC. The full variable domain, completed using reference TRBV13 and TRBJ1-2, is AAGVIQSPRHLIKEKRETATLKCYPIPRHDTVYWYQQGPGQDPQFLISFYEKMQSDKGSIPDRFSAQQFSDYHSELNMSSLELGDSALYFCASSLGGDREYGYTFGSGTRLTVV.

The V and J genes are TRBV6-2 or TRBV6-3 and TRBJ2-2; D is ambiguous. This CDR3 is built from 12 residues. Germline CDR1 is MNHEY and CDR2 is SVGEGT. Trimming took 4 bases from V and 6 from J, leaving 6 bases between them. The CDR3 coding sequence is TGTGCCAGCAGTTGGCAGGCCGGGGAGCTGTTTTTT. This encodes CASSWQAGELFF.

By its share, this clonotype is medium-sized (0.01 to 0.1%). V usage is TRBV20-1 and J usage is TRBJ1-5; the D gene is possibly TRBD1 (5 bases). Germline V gene lookup returns CDR1 DFQATT and CDR2 SNEGSKA (reference sequence). The CDR3 is made up of 14 amino acids. Trimming removed 1 base at V and 1 base at J, with 8 bases between. CDR3 sequence: CSARAGMSNQPQHF. CDR3 nucleotide sequence: TGCAGTGCTAGAGCAGGGATGAGCAATCAGCCCCAGCATTTT.

This clonotype has ten or more counts. This chain links TRBV20-1 with TRBJ2-7, with TRBD2 matching 8 bases. In germline, CDR1 is DFQATT, CDR2 SNEGSKA (reference sequence). V shed 7 bases and J 4 bases; nucleotides not matched to a gene: 18. The CDR3 has 16 amino acids. CDR3 loop: CSVQRAAGGFGYEQYF. CDR3 nucleotides: TGCAGTGTTCAGAGGGCCGCGGGGGGATTCGGATACGAGCAGTACTTC.

This clonotype is termed medium-sized. The V and J genes are TRBV7-9 and TRBJ1-2, with D unclear. The V end was cut by 0 bases, the J end by 8 bases, with 10 bases between. The CDR3 sequence is 13 residues long. Germline CDR1 SEHNR, CDR2 FQNEAQ (reference sequence). CDR3: CASSLAQRVGYTF. CDR3 DNA: TGTGCCAGCAGCTTAGCACAGCGGGTCGGCTACACCTTC.

This clonotype was seen at least ten times. The chain recombines TRBV12-3 or TRBV12-4 with TRBJ1-4; 7 bases align to TRBD1. V lost 9 bases and J lost 10; bases outside the gene matches: 11. This CDR3 comprises 13 residues. CDR3 nucleotides: TGTGCCAGTATGAGACAGGGTTTTGGAAAACTGTTTTTT. Protein product: CASMRQGFGKLFF.

This clonotype was picked up many times. The chain links TRBV6-2 or TRBV6-3 to TRBJ1-2; D remains ambiguous. Germline V gene lookup returns CDR1 MNHEY and CDR2 SVGEGT. Trimming removed 6 bases from V and 4 bases from J, with 9 bases in between. The CDR3 spans 12 residues. The chain's CDR3 is CASSDHVYGYTF. The CDR3, as DNA: TGTGCCAGCAGCGACCATGTCTATGGCTACACCTTC.

This clonotype ranks as medium-sized. This chain connects TRBV19 to TRBJ2-1, with 13 bases lining up with TRBD2. The CDR3 covers 16 residues. CDR1 and CDR2 (germline): LNHDA, SQIVND (reference sequence). The junction had 9 bases not matched to a gene; V was cut back by 7 bases and J by 6 bases. The CDR3, as DNA: TGTGCCAGTACCCTACAGGGACTAGCGGGACGCAATGAGCAGTTCTTC. It specifies CASTLQGLAGRNEQFF. Variable domain in full (rest from reference TRBV19 and TRBJ2-1): DGGITQSPKYLFRKEGQNVTLSCEQNLNHDAMYWYRQDPGQGLRLIYYSQIVNDFQKGDIAEGYSVSREKKESFPLTVTSAQKNPTAFYLCASTLQGLAGRNEQFFGPGTRLTVL.

This clonotype is deemed medium-sized. The chain uses TRBV4-3 and TRBJ2-1; possible D gene TRBD2, 5 bases. The CDR3 runs to 13 residues. Germline CDR1 reads LGHNA; CDR2 reads YSLEER. The germline V and J ends were trimmed by 2 bases and 9 bases, with 11 bases remaining between them. This CDR3 reads CASSQLRSGEQFF. The CDR3 DNA reads TGCGCCAGCAGCCAACTACGAAGCGGTGAGCAGTTCTTC.

The table lists this clonotype with many counts. The chain uses TRBV7-2 and TRBJ1-2; 8 nucleotides align to TRBD1. The CDR3 is made up of 14 amino acids. The germline CDR1 and CDR2 sequences are SGHTA and FQGNSA. Trimming cost V 5 bases and J 3 bases; bases outside gene matches: 5. The CDR3 sequence is CASSPDRAHYGYTF. The CDR3 DNA is TGTGCCAGCAGCCCGGACAGGGCCCACTATGGCTACACCTTC.

In this sample, this clonotype turned up many times. The rearrangement links TRBV5-1 to TRBJ2-7; tentative D call: TRBD2 (6 bases). Germline V gene data show CDR1 as SGHRS and CDR2 as YFSETQ. The CDR3 extends over 14 amino acids. V was cut by 0 bases and J by 0 bases, with 7 bases left in between. For the CDR3, the DNA is TGCGCCAGCAGCTTGGCGGGAGACTCCTACGAGCAGTACTTC. It encodes CASSLAGDSYEQYF.

This clonotype is judged medium-sized (0.01 to 0.1%). V is TRBV20-1 and J is TRBJ2-1; 13 bases line up with TRBD2. Trimming took 3 bases from V and 0 from J; bases not matched to a gene: 11. The germline V gene has CDR1 DFQATT and CDR2 SNEGSKA (reference sequence). This CDR3 contains 19 residues. CDR3 amino acids: CSASGGLAGAIDSYNEQFF. The CDR3 nucleotides are TGCAGTGCTAGCGGTGGACTAGCGGGAGCTATAGACTCCTACAATGAGCAGTTCTTC.

The V gene is TRBV7-2, the J gene TRBJ2-2; D is perhaps TRBD1 (6 bases). There are 14 residues in the CDR3. Germline V lookup: CDR1 SGHTA, CDR2 FQGNSA. Trimming cost V 4 bases and J 1 base, with 7 bases left between them. The CDR3 region has the DNA TGTGCCAGCAGCTCGACAGGGAACACCGGGGAGCTGTTTTTT. It yields the protein CASSSTGNTGELFF. Variable domain in full (rest from reference TRBV7-2 and TRBJ2-2): GAGVSQSPSNKVTEKGKDVELRCDPISGHTALYWYRQSLGQGLEFLIYFQGNSAPDKSGLPSDRFSAERTGGSVSTLTIQRTQQEDSAVYLCASSSTGNTGELFFGEGSRLTVL.

In its sample, this clonotype ranks as medium-sized (0.01 to 0.1%). J is TRBJ2-1 and V is TRBV27, with 14 bases fitting TRBD2. The CDR3 sequence is 15 residues long. V gave up 2 bases and J gave up 6 bases; unmatched junction bases: 0. The germline V gene encodes CDR1 MNHEY and CDR2 SMNVEV (reference sequence). CDR3 sequence (DNA): TGTGCCAGCAGTTTAGGGACTAGCGGGGGCAATGAGCAGTTCTTC. Protein sequence: CASSLGTSGGNEQFF.

By share, this clonotype counts as medium-sized. V and J are TRBV9 and TRBJ2-1; 10 nucleotides line up with TRBD2. With 1 base clipped from V and 8 bases from J, the junction kept 6 bases outside the gene matches. Germline CDR1 is SGDLS and CDR2 is YYNGEE. This CDR3 comprises 15 residues. CDR3 loop: CASSVSGGALDEQFF. CDR3 sequence (DNA): TGTGCCAGCAGCGTAAGCGGGGGGGCCCTCGATGAGCAGTTCTTC.

This clonotype was found many times. The chain links TRBV20-1 to TRBJ1-5; the match to TRBD1 covers 9 bases. V lost 6 bases to trimming and J lost 7 bases; unmatched junction nucleotides: 10. CDR1 is DFQATT, CDR2 SNEGSKA, per germline (reference sequence). The CDR3 sequence is 14 residues long. The CDR3 protein is CSAFQQGADQPQHF. The CDR3 region has the DNA TGCAGTGCATTTCAACAGGGGGCGGACCAGCCCCAGCATTTT.

In its sample, this clonotype is medium-sized (0.01 to 0.1%). The V call is TRBV2, the J call TRBJ2-3; D tentatively fits TRBD1 or TRBD2 (5 bases each). The germline CDR1 and CDR2 sequences are SNHLY and FYNNEI. The CDR3 covers 14 residues. The V end was cut by 8 bases, the J end by 1 base, with 13 bases between. The CDR3 sequence: CASRGGAGTDTQYF. In DNA form, the CDR3 reads TGTGCCAGCCGGGGCGGTGCCGGCACAGATACGCAGTATTTT.

This clonotype was seen only a few times. The V call is TRBV12-3 or TRBV12-4, the J call TRBJ2-7, with TRBD2 matching over 13 bases. The CDR3 has 15 amino acids. V gave up 6 bases and J gave up 3 bases; unmatched junction bases: 5. The CDR3 protein is CASSTSGGGGYEQYF. In DNA form, the CDR3 reads TGTGCCAGCAGCACTAGCGGGGGGGGAGGCTACGAGCAGTACTTC.

A few counts support this clonotype. The J gene is TRBJ1-3, the V gene TRBV12-3 or TRBV12-4; a possible D gene is TRBD1 (6 bases). With 6 bases removed from V and 2 bases from J, the gap between germline ends came to 11 bases. CDR3 size: 14 residues. The CDR3 nucleotides read TGTGCCAGCAGAAACAGGGTCCCTGGAAACACCATATATTTT. This gives the protein CASRNRVPGNTIYF.

In nucleotides, the CDR3 is TGTGCCAGCAGCAAGACAGGGGGTGGAAACACCATATATTTT. Residues: CASSKTGGGNTIYF. This chain joins TRBV12-3 or TRBV12-4 and TRBJ1-3; TRBD1 agrees at 9 bases. Losses at the gene ends were 6 bases for V and 3 bases for J; bases not matched to a gene: 3. The CDR3 consists of 14 residues.

This clonotype is categorized as medium-sized. The V gene is TRBV10-3, the J gene TRBJ1-2, with a tentative D call TRBD1 (6 bases). Germline CDR1 ENHRY, CDR2 SYGVKD. The CDR3 has 15 amino acids. Trimming removed 0 bases from V and 8 bases from J, with 16 bases in between. The CDR3 sequence: CAISESREGGRGYTF. CDR3 DNA sequence: TGTGCCATCAGTGAGTCGAGAGAAGGGGGAAGGGGCTACACCTTC.

This clonotype was seen at least ten times. J is TRBJ2-3 and V is TRBV11-2; D is ambiguous. Trimming pared 2 bases from V and 5 bases from J, leaving 14 bases between. The CDR3 sequence is 15 residues long. Germline CDR1 is SGHAT and CDR2 is FQNNGV. In nucleotides, the CDR3 is TGTGCCAGCAGCTTACGTTCCAGCCCGGGAGATACGCAGTATTTT. It translates to CASSLRSSPGDTQYF.

The chain joins TRBV7-2 to TRBJ2-7; 8 bases map to TRBD1. This CDR3 spans 15 amino acids. The V and J ends lost 5 bases and 7 bases, in that order; junction bases with no gene match: 13. Looked up from germline, CDR1 is SGHTA and CDR2 is FQGNSA. The CDR3 reads CASSTLRDRSWEQYF. The CDR3 bases are TGTGCCAGCAGCACGCTCCGGGACAGGTCTTGGGAGCAGTACTTC.

Relative to its sample, this clonotype is medium-sized (0.01 to 0.1%). The V and J genes are TRBV9 and TRBJ2-1; tentatively, D is TRBD1 or TRBD2 (5 bases each). Germline V gene data show CDR1 as SGDLS and CDR2 as YYNGEE. This CDR3 has 15 residues. The V and J ends lost 0 bases and 5 bases respectively, with 12 bases between them. The chain's CDR3 is CASSVAFGTNNEQFF. DNA of the CDR3: TGTGCCAGCAGCGTAGCGTTCGGGACGAACAATGAGCAGTTCTTC. Variable domain in full (rest from reference TRBV9 and TRBJ2-1): DSGVTQTPKHLITATGQRVTLRCSPRSGDLSVYWYQQSLDQGLQFLIQYYNGEERAKGNILERFSAQQFPDLHSELNLSSLELGDSALYFCASSVAFGTNNEQFFGPGTRLTVL.